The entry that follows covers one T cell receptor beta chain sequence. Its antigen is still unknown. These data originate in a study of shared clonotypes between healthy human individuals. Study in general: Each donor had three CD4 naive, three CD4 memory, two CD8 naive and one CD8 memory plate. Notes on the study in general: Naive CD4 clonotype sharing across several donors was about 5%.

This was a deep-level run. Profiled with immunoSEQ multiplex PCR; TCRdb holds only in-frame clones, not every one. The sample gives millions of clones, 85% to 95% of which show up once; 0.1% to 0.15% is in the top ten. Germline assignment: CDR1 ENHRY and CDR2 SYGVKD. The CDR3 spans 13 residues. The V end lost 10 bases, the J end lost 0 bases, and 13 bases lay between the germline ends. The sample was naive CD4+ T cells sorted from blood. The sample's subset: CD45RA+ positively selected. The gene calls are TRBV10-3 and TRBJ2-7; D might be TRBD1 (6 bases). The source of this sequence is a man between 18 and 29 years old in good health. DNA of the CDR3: TGTGCCAACCGGGACATCTTCTCCTACGAGCAGTACTTC. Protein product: CANRDIFSYEQYF.